The 19 T cell receptor beta chains given below trace back to one sample, sequenced in a study of beta chain features in type 1 diabetes. Which antigens these TCRs recognize remains unknown. Findings of the study overall: Shorter TCRB CDR3s, moderately but significantly so, marked every one of the four CD4+ subsets in Type 1 diabetes patients.

Every bit of the isolated RNA underwent reverse transcription, so sequencing read expressed TCRB transcripts. The protocol was immunoSEQ multiplex PCR, while the TCRdb copy is restricted to in-frame clones and leaves out a portion. The sample holds 300,000 or so clones, around an eighth seen once. Sequenced sample: naive CD4+ T cells from blood. The receptors were gathered from a woman younger than 30 with type 1 diabetes.

This clone was picked up a small number of times. The rearrangement joins TRBV7-2 to TRBJ1-1, with a weak D call TRBD1 (5 bases). The CDR3 is 13 amino acids. Germline assignment: CDR1 SGHTA and CDR2 FQGNSA. V dropped 6 bases and J dropped 1 base, with 9 bases sitting between them. CDR3 loop: CASSYTGNTEAFF. The CDR3, as DNA: TGTGCCAGCAGTTACACAGGGAACACTGAAGCTTTCTTT.

This clone was seen only a few times. The chain recombines TRBV5-1 with TRBJ2-5; 9 bases are shared with TRBD2. Unmatched junction bases numbered 5, after V lost 7 bases and J lost 1 base. CDR1 is SGHRS and CDR2 is YFSETQ in the germline V gene. This CDR3 contains 14 residues. This chain's CDR3 is CASQASGIQETQYF. Here the CDR3 DNA reads TGCGCCAGCCAGGCTAGCGGGATCCAAGAGACCCAGTACTTC.

This clone was counted ten times or more. This sequence joins TRBV15 and TRBJ2-3; 7 bases match TRBD2. Trimming took 9 bases from V and 1 from J; bases not matched to a gene: 4. This CDR3 is built from 13 residues. CDR1 is LNHNV, CDR2 YYDKDF, per germline (reference sequence). CDR3 residues: CATALAGTDTQYF. The CDR3 nucleotides are TGTGCCACGGCGCTAGCGGGCACAGATACGCAGTATTTT.

This clone was observed a handful of times. This rearrangement joins TRBV27 to TRBJ2-7; perhaps TRBD2 as D (5 bases). Trimming stripped 11 bases from V and 4 bases from J, with 15 bases between. CDR1 is MNHEY and CDR2 is SMNVEV in the germline V gene (reference sequence). The CDR3 length is 12 residues. CDR3 nucleotide sequence: TGTGCCTTCGCGGAGGAAGGATACGAGCAGTACTTC. Translating it yields CAFAEEGYEQYF.

The rearrangement links TRBV7-8 to TRBJ2-5; 7 bases are shared with TRBD1. V shed 6 bases, J shed 5 bases, and the junction held 18 bases outside the gene matches. CDR1 SGHVS and CDR2 FQNEAQ come from the germline V gene. The CDR3 runs to 17 residues. The CDR3 protein is CASRTGTAGGGWETQYF. The CDR3 coding sequence is TGTGCCAGCAGGACCGGGACGGCAGGGGGTGGCTGGGAGACCCAGTACTTC. Full variable domain (rest looked up from reference TRBV7-8 and TRBJ2-5): GAGVSQSPRYKVAKRGQDVALRCDPISGHVSLFWYQQALGQGPEFLTYFQNEAQLDKSGLPSDRFFAERPEGSVSTLKIQRTQQEDSAVYLCASRTGTAGGGWETQYFGPGTRLLVL.

This clone was counted only a few times. Other nucleotide sequences in the sample specify the same CDR3. This chain connects TRBV18 to TRBJ1-1, with D hard to call. The CDR3 consists of 12 residues. V was trimmed by 6 bases and J by 0 bases, leaving 5 bases between them. The germline V gene encodes CDR1 KGHSH and CDR2 LQKENI. This chain's CDR3 is CASSRVNTEAFF. The CDR3 DNA reads as TGTGCCAGCTCGAGAGTGAACACTGAAGCTTTCTTT.

The chain combines TRBV18 with TRBJ2-2; D ambiguous. CDR1 is KGHSH, CDR2 LQKENI, per germline. This CDR3 is built from 12 residues. The V end lost 3 bases, the J end lost 7 bases, and 6 bases lay between the germline ends. The CDR3 loop is CASSPYGGELFF. CDR3 DNA: TGTGCCAGCTCACCCTACGGCGGGGAGCTGTTTTTT. The full variable domain, in which reference TRBV18 and TRBJ2-2 provide the parts outside the CDR3, is NAGVMQNPRHLVRRRGQEARLRCSPMKGHSHVYWYRQLPEEGLKFMVYLQKENIIDESGMPKERFSAEFPKEGPSILRIQQVVRGDSAAYFCASSPYGGELFFGEGSRLTVL.

This clone came up a few times. The chain carries TRBV18 and TRBJ2-1, with D possibly matching TRBD2 (5 bases). V lost 1 base, J lost 6 bases, and 10 bases lay in between. The CDR3 loop spans 14 amino acids. Germline V gene data show CDR1 as KGHSH and CDR2 as LQKENI. The CDR3 region is CASSPLAPPNEQFF. The CDR3 DNA follows: TGTGCCAGCTCACCACTAGCGCCCCCCAATGAGCAGTTCTTC.

The chain carries TRBV10-3 and TRBJ2-7, with TRBD1 identical over 7 bases. Germline V lookup: CDR1 ENHRY, CDR2 SYGVKD. CDR3 length: 14 residues. V trimming: 3 bases; J trimming: 2 bases; junction bases outside the gene matches: 4. The CDR3 sequence is CAISDLGQPYEQYV. CDR3 DNA: TGTGCCATCAGTGACTTGGGACAGCCCTACGAGCAGTACGTC.

This clone was counted only a few times. This CDR3 reads CASSYGLAGRNEQFF. The CDR3, as DNA: TGTGCCAGCAGTTATGGGCTAGCGGGTCGCAATGAGCAGTTCTTC. The V gene is TRBV6-5, the J gene TRBJ2-1; TRBD2 matches 8 bases. This CDR3 spans 15 amino acids. Germline trimming cut 3 bases from V and 6 bases from J; bases unmatched to any gene: 7. CDR1 and CDR2 (germline): MNHEY, SVGAGI.

The chain links TRBV29-1 to TRBJ1-1, with unresolved D. Germline lookup yields CDR1 SQVTM and CDR2 ANQGSEA. Deletions cut 4 bases from V and 5 bases from J, with 11 bases between. The CDR3 extends over 12 amino acids. The CDR3 region is CSVVEARTEAFF. The DNA for the CDR3 is TGCAGCGTTGTAGAGGCACGAACTGAAGCTTTCTTT.

This chain uses TRBV29-1 with TRBJ1-1; D is possibly TRBD1 (6 bases). The CDR3 has 15 residues. V was cut by 5 bases and J by 3 bases, with 19 bases left in between. Germline V lookup: CDR1 SQVTM, CDR2 ANQGSEA. The DNA for the CDR3 is TGCAGCGTTCGGGCCTCCGGGGGGCAGCACACTGAAGCTTTCTTT. Protein: CSVRASGGQHTEAFF.

A few counts support this clone. The chain is built from TRBV6-5 and TRBJ1-5; D is perhaps TRBD1 (6 bases). The CDR3 covers 13 residues. V was shortened by 5 bases and J by 7 bases, with 12 bases between the two germline ends. CDR1 and CDR2 (germline): MNHEY, SVGAGI. The CDR3 DNA reads TGTGCCAGCAGTCCCGACAGGTTCCAGCCCCAGCATTTT. It yields the protein CASSPDRFQPQHF.

This clone was seen a few times. This chain connects TRBV7-6 to TRBJ2-3, with D uncertain. The length of the CDR3 is 13 residues. The V gene's germline CDR1 is SGHVS and CDR2 FNYEAQ. Trimming stripped 3 bases from V and 4 bases from J, with 8 bases between. In nucleotides, the CDR3 is TGTGCCAGCAGCTTTTACCGGGCAGATACGCAGTATTTT. Its translation: CASSFYRADTQYF.

The rearrangement links TRBV10-3 to TRBJ1-2; TRBD1 is a possible D gene (6 bases). V lost 7 bases, J lost 0 bases, and 21 bases lay in between. The CDR3 covers 17 residues. The germline gives CDR1 ENHRY, CDR2 SYGVKD. The CDR3 DNA reads TGTGCCATCAAAAAGGGCCCGGGGGGGCCTCCTAACTATGGCTACACCTTC. Residues: CAIKKGPGGPPNYGYTF.

The rearrangement joins TRBV28 to TRBJ1-1; 7 nucleotides match TRBD1. V lost 4 bases, J lost 2 bases, and 4 bases stayed unmatched. The CDR3 sequence is 14 residues long. CDR1 and CDR2 (germline): MDHEN, SYDVKM. CDR3 amino acids: CASSSGQDNTEAFF. CDR3 in DNA: TGTGCCAGCAGTTCCGGACAGGATAACACTGAAGCTTTCTTT.

The rearrangement uses TRBV7-2 and TRBJ2-3; possible D gene TRBD1, 6 bases. This CDR3 contains 14 residues. Looked up from germline, CDR1 is SGHTA and CDR2 is FQGNSA. V was shortened by 2 bases and J by 4 bases, with 10 bases between the two germline ends. The CDR3 loop is CASSLHQGPDTQYF. Here the CDR3 DNA reads TGTGCCAGCAGCTTACACCAGGGGCCAGATACGCAGTATTTT.

This clone was observed a handful of times. This chain joins TRBV25-1 and TRBJ2-7; D might be TRBD2 (6 bases). The CDR3 has 15 amino acids. V was shortened by 2 bases and J by 0 bases, with 11 bases between the two germline ends. CDR1 MGHDK and CDR2 SYGVNS come from the germline V gene. This chain's CDR3 is CASSEGDLSSYEQYV. The CDR3, as DNA: TGTGCCAGCAGTGAAGGGGACTTGAGCTCCTACGAGCAGTACGTC.

The rearrangement joins TRBV5-4 to TRBJ1-1; unclear D gene. In germline, CDR1 is SGHNT, CDR2 YYREEE (reference sequence). The CDR3 consists of 15 residues. V gave up 0 bases and J gave up 1 base, with 10 bases separating them. This CDR3 is CASSLGGAENTEAFF. The CDR3 coding sequence is TGTGCCAGCAGCTTGGGAGGTGCCGAGAACACTGAAGCTTTCTTT.